A single sample is the source of the 21 T cell receptor beta chains below, sequenced in a study of blood T cell repertoires in COVID-19. The protocol was immunoSEQ multiplex PCR, while the TCRdb copy is restricted to in-frame clones and leaves out a portion. The sample holds some 300,000 clones, around 88% seen once. Material: peripheral blood. These receptors all come from a woman aged 25 to 39 who had recovered from COVID-19.

The chain links TRBV10-3 to TRBJ2-3; D is ambiguous. CDR1 and CDR2 from the germline V gene are ENHRY and SYGVKD. There are 13 residues in the CDR3. Trimming shortened V by 3 bases and J by 2 bases, and 6 bases separated the two germline ends. The CDR3 here is CAISDRYTDTQYF. The CDR3 nucleotides read TGTGCCATCAGTGACAGGTACACAGATACGCAGTATTTT.

CDR3 DNA: TGCGCCAGCAGCTCGGAGGCGGGATCGGAGACCCAGTACTTC. Protein: CASSSEAGSETQYF. This sequence joins TRBV5-1 and TRBJ2-5; tentatively, D is TRBD2 (6 bases). Germline CDR1 and CDR2: SGHRS and YFSETQ. Trimming cost V 3 bases and J 5 bases, with 14 bases left between them. The CDR3 consists of 14 residues.

This chain joins TRBV24-1 and TRBJ2-3; possibly TRBD1 for D (6 bases). Germline CDR1 KGHDR, CDR2 SFDVKD. V was cut by 0 bases and J by 5 bases, with 14 bases left in between. The CDR3 consists of 16 residues. CDR3 sequence reads: CATSDLGTTFGDTQYF. The CDR3 bases are TGTGCCACCAGTGATTTGGGGACAACCTTTGGAGATACGCAGTATTTT.

CDR3 residues: CASGKPSGNLPRKLFF. In nucleotides, the CDR3 is TGTGCTAGTGGTAAACCTTCCGGGAACCTACCCCGAAAACTGTTTTTT. The chain has TRBV12-5 and TRBJ1-4; D not resolved. V was shortened by 5 bases and J by 10 bases, with 23 bases between the two germline ends. The germline V gene encodes CDR1 LGHNT and CDR2 FRNRAP. The CDR3 totals 16 residues.

This clone showed up just a few times. The CDR3 loop reads CAISSSGSYEQYF. In DNA form, the CDR3 reads TGTGCCATCAGTAGTTCGGGTTCCTACGAGCAGTACTTC. The rearrangement uses TRBV10-3 and TRBJ2-7, with D hard to call. V lost 5 bases and J 1 base, leaving 9 bases between the germline ends. This CDR3 contains 13 residues. CDR1 and CDR2 from the germline V gene are ENHRY and SYGVKD.

The chain couples TRBV13 to TRBJ2-5, with D unclear. This CDR3 has 11 residues. Germline assignment: CDR1 PRHDT and CDR2 FYEKMQ (reference sequence). V was cut by 5 bases and J by 2 bases, with 3 bases left in between. As DNA, the CDR3 is TGTGCCAGCAGCCTACAAGAGACCCAGTACTTC. Translating it yields CASSLQETQYF.

The chain carries TRBV4-1 and TRBJ1-4; D is uncertain. Trimming removed 1 base at V and 3 bases at J, with 3 bases between. CDR1 is MGHRA and CDR2 is YSYEKL in the germline V gene. The CDR3 covers 13 residues. CDR3 DNA: TGCGCCAGCAGCCAAGTCTCTAATGAAAAACTGTTTTTT. Translating gives CASSQVSNEKLFF.

The rearrangement uses TRBV5-6 and TRBJ2-7, with a weak D call TRBD1 (5 bases). The CDR3 is made up of 15 amino acids. CDR1 SGHDT and CDR2 YYEEEE come from the germline V gene. Deletions cut 0 bases from V and 0 bases from J, with 10 bases between. As DNA, the CDR3 is TGTGCCAGCAGCTTGGGGGGCTTAAGCTCCTACGAGCAGTACTTC. This translates into CASSLGGLSSYEQYF. The full variable domain, with the rest looked up from reference TRBV5-6 and TRBJ2-7, is DAGVTQSPTHLIKTRGQQVTLRCSPKSGHDTVSWYQQALGQGPQFIFQYYEEEERQRGNFPDRFSGHQFPNYSSELNVNALLLGDSALYLCASSLGGLSSYEQYFGPGTRLTVT.

The gene calls are TRBV5-6 and TRBJ1-3, with a weak D call TRBD1 (6 bases). Germline CDR1 SGHDT, CDR2 YYEEEE. The CDR3 length is 14 residues. Trimming stripped 0 bases from V and 4 bases from J, with 8 bases between. This chain's CDR3 is CASSLGRGGNTIYF. As DNA, the CDR3 is TGTGCCAGCAGCTTGGGCAGGGGCGGAAACACCATATATTTT.

V gene TRBV10-3 combines with J gene TRBJ2-7; 12 nucleotides agree with TRBD1. Germline trimming cut 4 bases from V and 7 bases from J; bases unmatched to any gene: 8. The CDR3 runs to 15 residues. Per germline, CDR1 ENHRY and CDR2 SYGVKD. The CDR3 DNA sequence: TGTGCCATCAGTGGGGGGACAGGGGGCTCTTCAGAGCAGTACTTC. It is translated as CAISGGTGGSSEQYF.

V usage is TRBV7-9 and J usage is TRBJ2-6, with a tentative D call TRBD2 (5 bases). V was cut by 1 base and J by 1 base, with 17 bases left in between. The CDR3 extends over 19 amino acids. CDR1 and CDR2 from the germline V gene are SEHNR and FQNEAQ (reference sequence). In DNA form, the CDR3 reads TGTGCCAGCAGCTTAGACCACTATGACGGGGAATCTGGGGCCAACGTCCTGACTTTC. Its translation: CASSLDHYDGESGANVLTF.

The chain has TRBV30 and TRBJ1-2, with D unclear. The CDR3 totals 14 residues. Germline values: CDR1 GTSNPN, CDR2 SVGIG (reference sequence). Trimming removed 3 bases from V and 0 bases from J, with 11 bases in between. As DNA, the CDR3 is TGTGCCTGGAGCTCTAGGTTTTCTAACTATGGCTACACCTTC. Its translation is CAWSSRFSNYGYTF. Full variable domain (outside the CDR3, taken from reference TRBV30 and TRBJ1-2): SQTIHQWPATLVQPVGSPLSLECTVEGTSNPNLYWYRQAAGRGLQLLFYSVGIGQISSEVPQNLSASRPQDRQFILSSKKLLLSDSGFYLCAWSSRFSNYGYTFGSGTRLTVV.

The chain recombines TRBV18 with TRBJ1-6; D is unclear. V lost 2 bases, J lost 5 bases, and 7 bases lay in between. CDR1 KGHSH and CDR2 LQKENI come from the germline V gene. This CDR3 is built from 14 residues. The chain's CDR3 is CASSPSGNNSPLHF. DNA for the CDR3: TGTGCCAGCTCACCATCGGGTAATAATTCACCCCTCCACTTT.

The chain combines TRBV5-1 with TRBJ1-6; the D is unclear. Germline CDR1 SGHRS, CDR2 YFSETQ. Trimming cost V 4 bases and J 8 bases, with 10 bases left between them. CDR3 length: 13 amino acids. CDR3: CASSLKLDSPLHF. The CDR3 region has the DNA TGCGCCAGCAGCCTTAAACTAGATTCACCCCTCCACTTT.

The chain links TRBV5-1 to TRBJ2-1; D possibly corresponds to TRBD1 (5 bases). Between the trimmed V and J ends, which lost 0 bases and 2 bases, there was a span of 9 bases. This CDR3 region has 15 residues. Germline lookup yields CDR1 SGHRS and CDR2 YFSETQ. For the CDR3, the DNA is TGCGCCAGCAGCTTGGGGGGCCCTGCCTACAATGAGCAGTTCTTC. Encoded protein: CASSLGGPAYNEQFF.

V is TRBV28 and J is TRBJ1-3; D might be TRBD1 (6 bases). The CDR3 is 12 amino acids. The germline gives CDR1 MDHEN, CDR2 SYDVKM. V was clipped by 7 bases and J by 4 bases, with 8 bases between them. CDR3 bases: TGTGCCAGCACAGGGGCCGGAAACACCATATATTTT. This sequence encodes CASTGAGNTIYF. The complete variable domain, with remaining parts taken from reference TRBV28 and TRBJ1-3, reads DVKVTQSSRYLVKRTGEKVFLECVQDMDHENMFWYRQDPGLGLRLIYFSYDVKMKEKGDIPEGYSVSREKKERFSLILESASTNQTSMYLCASTGAGNTIYFGEGSWLTVV.

Here the CDR3 DNA reads TGCGCCAGCAGCCCTAGGGACAGTTCGTTGAACACTGAAGCTTTCTTT. This encodes CASSPRDSSLNTEAFF. The chain joins TRBV5-1 to TRBJ1-1; 7 nucleotides align to TRBD1. CDR3 length equals 16 residues. V shed 4 bases and J 0 bases; nucleotides not matched to a gene: 9. Per germline, CDR1 SGHRS and CDR2 YFSETQ.

The chain is built from TRBV6-5 and TRBJ1-4; unclear D gene. The V and J ends lost 6 bases and 4 bases respectively, with 9 bases between them. The CDR3 totals 13 residues. Per germline, CDR1 MNHEY and CDR2 SVGAGI. CDR3 in amino acids: CASRADYNEKLFF. The CDR3 DNA is TGTGCCAGCAGGGCAGATTATAATGAAAAACTGTTTTTT.

J is TRBJ1-2 and V is TRBV5-5; 7 nucleotides match TRBD1. From germline, CDR1 is SGHKS and CDR2 YYEKEE (reference sequence). The CDR3 has 16 amino acids. Trimming removed 2 bases from V and 2 bases from J; junction bases left unmatched: 9. This CDR3 is CASSFQRQGRNYGYTF. CDR3 in DNA: TGTGCCAGCAGCTTCCAAAGACAGGGCCGCAACTATGGCTACACCTTC. The entire variable domain, with the rest obtained from reference TRBV5-5 and TRBJ1-2, is as follows: DAGVTQSPTHLIKTRGQQVTLRCSPISGHKSVSWYQQVLGQGPQFIFQYYEKEERGRGNFPDRFSARQFPNYSSELNVNALLLGDSALYLCASSFQRQGRNYGYTFGSGTRLTVV.

This chain uses TRBV11-1 with TRBJ2-2; D is ambiguous. In germline, CDR1 is SGHAT, CDR2 FQDESV (reference sequence). The CDR3 runs to 13 residues. V lost 4 bases and J lost 5, with 8 bases in between. DNA of the CDR3: TGTGCCAGCAGCTCCGAACGGACCGGGGAGCTGTTTTTT. Amino acids: CASSSERTGELFF.

V is TRBV9 and J is TRBJ1-3; D not certain. The CDR3 runs to 15 residues. Per the germline V gene, CDR1 is SGDLS and CDR2 is YYNGEE. V lost 1 base and J lost 3, with 11 bases in between. This CDR3 reads CASSVSPGSGNTIYF. The CDR3 DNA reads TGTGCCAGCAGCGTAAGCCCGGGAAGTGGAAACACCATATATTTT.